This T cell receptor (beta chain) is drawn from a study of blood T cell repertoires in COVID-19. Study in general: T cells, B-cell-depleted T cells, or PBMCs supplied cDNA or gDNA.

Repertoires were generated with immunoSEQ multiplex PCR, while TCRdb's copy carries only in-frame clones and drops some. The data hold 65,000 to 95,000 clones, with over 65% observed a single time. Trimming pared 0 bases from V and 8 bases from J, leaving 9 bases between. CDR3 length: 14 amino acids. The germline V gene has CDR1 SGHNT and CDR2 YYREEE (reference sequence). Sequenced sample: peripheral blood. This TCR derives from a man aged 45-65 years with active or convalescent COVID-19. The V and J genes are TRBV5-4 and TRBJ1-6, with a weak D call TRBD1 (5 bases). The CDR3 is CASSLVGADSPLHF. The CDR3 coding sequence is TGTGCCAGCAGCTTGGTAGGGGCGGATTCACCCCTCCACTTT.